The rows below give T cell receptor beta chains drawn from one sample of a study of identical twins. MiXCR, applied by TCRdb to the 5' RACE reads, yields one record per CDR3 protein. The repertoire holds 500,000 to 600,000 distinct CDR3 sequences, with less than 25% as singletons. These same records also appear under a second study, on T cells expressing NK-cell markers.

The sequenced sample was CD4+ T cells sorted from blood. The source is a woman aged 18-29 years in good health. The CDR3 runs from the conserved cysteine through the conserved F or W. The D gene is left open where the match is weak. Not all rows give a size; the values are once, few, many and, for expanded clones, a class.

d_call j_call v_call clone_size cdr3_nt cdr3_aa
TRBD1 TRBJ1-2 TRBV12-3/TRBV12-4 many TGTGCCAGCAGCGACAGGGGGGGCTTATATGGCTACACCTTC CASSDRGGLYGYTF
. TRBJ1-2 TRBV5-1 . TGCGCCAGCAGCTTTGATGGGGCGTACGGCTACACCTTC CASSFDGAYGYTF
TRBD1 TRBJ2-7 TRBV20-1 . TGCAGTGCTGGAAGGACAGGCAGGAACTACGAGCAGTACTTC CSAGRTGRNYEQYF
TRBD2 TRBJ2-5 TRBV20-1 once TGCAGTGCCTCGCCGACTAGCGGAAACCACGGAGAGACCCAGTACTTC CSASPTSGNHGETQYF
. TRBJ1-2 TRBV6-1 few TGTGCCAGCAGCATCGACGGAGGAGGGCTCTATGGCTACACCTTC CASSIDGGGLYGYTF
. TRBJ2-7 TRBV25-1 many TGTGCCAGCAGGGGAAGGTACGAGCAGTACTTC CASRGRYEQYF
. TRBJ2-5 TRBV29-1 few TGCAGCGTTGCGGGCGGGGAGGTAGCAGAGACCCAGTACTTC CSVAGGEVAETQYF
. TRBJ1-2 TRBV6-5 . TGTGCCAGCAGTTACTCTCCGAGGGAAGGATTTGGCTACACCTTC CASSYSPREGFGYTF
TRBD2 TRBJ2-1 TRBV20-1 few TGCAGTGCACAAAAAGGTCGGGGCGGGAGAATCCTTGAGCAGTTCTTC CSAQKGRGGRILEQFF
. TRBJ2-7 TRBV6-5 few TGTGCCAGCAAGGATAATCTCTACGAGCAGTACTTC CASKDNLYEQYF
. TRBJ1-5 TRBV20-1 few TGCAGTGCTAGAGTATGGGGCAATCAGCCCCAGCATTTT CSARVWGNQPQHF
. TRBJ1-3 TRBV18 . TGTGCCACCCAAAAACCAGCTGGAAACACCATATATTTT CATQKPAGNTIYF
TRBD2 TRBJ2-1 TRBV20-1 . TGCAGTGCTAGAGATTCAAGGCTAGCGGGAGTAGTGGCTGAGCAGTTCTTC CSARDSRLAGVVAEQFF
. TRBJ2-5 TRBV10-3 . TGTGCCATCAGTGAGCAAAAGACCCAGTACTTC CAISEQKTQYF
. TRBJ2-7 TRBV6-1 . TGTGCCAGCCGAGGGGACGTAGGACCCTACGAGCAGTACTTC CASRGDVGPYEQYF
. TRBJ1-1 TRBV5-1 many TGTGCCAGCAGCTTAGCAGAGAACACTGAAGCTTTCTTT CASSLAENTEAFF
. TRBJ1-5 TRBV12-3/TRBV12-4 few TGTGCCAGCAGTTTAGGGCAGAGGCAGCCCCAGCATTTT CASSLGQRQPQHF
. TRBJ2-7 TRBV6-1 . TGTGCCAGCAGCCGGGACGGACCGTACGAGCAGTACTTC CASSRDGPYEQYF
. TRBJ2-1 TRBV11-2 once TGTGCCAGCAGCCCAATGGCGGCCTCGAGCTCCTACAATGAGCAGTTCTTC CASSPMAASSSYNEQFF
TRBD2 TRBJ2-3 TRBV7-3 . TGTGCCAGCAGTAAAGCGGGGCTCACAGATACGCAGTATTTT CASSKAGLTDTQYF
TRBD1 TRBJ2-7 TRBV10-3 . TGTGCCATCAGTCCTCGGGACAGGAGGTTACACGAGCAGTACTTC CAISPRDRRLHEQYF
TRBD1 TRBJ1-1 TRBV12-3/TRBV12-4 many TGTGCCAGCAGTCGACAGGGGGGGACTGAAGCTTTCTTT CASSRQGGTEAFF
. TRBJ1-1 TRBV10-3 . TGTGCCATCAGTGACAGGATAGACACTGAAGCTTTCTTT CAISDRIDTEAFF
TRBD2 TRBJ2-5 TRBV20-1 few TGCAGTGCTGGCGGCGGACTAGCGGGGCAAGAGACCCAGTACTTC CSAGGGLAGQETQYF
. TRBJ2-3 TRBV7-9 many TGTGCCAGCAGCTTTCAGACGGAGGGCACAGATACGCAGTATTTT CASSFQTEGTDTQYF
. TRBJ2-3 TRBV5-1 . TGCGCCAGCAACCCGGCGGGTGCCGTCACAGATACGCAGTATTTT CASNPAGAVTDTQYF
TRBD2 TRBJ2-3 TRBV5-1 . TGCGCCAGCAGCTCATGGACTAGCGGGCACACAGATACGCAGTATTTT CASSSWTSGHTDTQYF
. TRBJ2-7 TRBV12-3/TRBV12-4 . TGTGCCTGCAGTACCCAACGGGGTTGGCAGGGCAGGTTCCACGAGCAGTACTTC CACSTQRGWQGRFHEQYF
. TRBJ1-5 TRBV27 few TGTGCCATCCTCCTGAGGGGGTATGCCAATCAGCCCCAGCATTTT CAILLRGYANQPQHF
. TRBJ1-2 TRBV6-1 many TGTGCCAGCAGCCCAGGGATCGGACCCGCAGCTAACTATGGCTACACCTTC CASSPGIGPAANYGYTF
. TRBJ1-2 TRBV6-5 . TGTGCCAGCAGTTTGGTCGTGGACTATGGCTACACCTTC CASSLVVDYGYTF